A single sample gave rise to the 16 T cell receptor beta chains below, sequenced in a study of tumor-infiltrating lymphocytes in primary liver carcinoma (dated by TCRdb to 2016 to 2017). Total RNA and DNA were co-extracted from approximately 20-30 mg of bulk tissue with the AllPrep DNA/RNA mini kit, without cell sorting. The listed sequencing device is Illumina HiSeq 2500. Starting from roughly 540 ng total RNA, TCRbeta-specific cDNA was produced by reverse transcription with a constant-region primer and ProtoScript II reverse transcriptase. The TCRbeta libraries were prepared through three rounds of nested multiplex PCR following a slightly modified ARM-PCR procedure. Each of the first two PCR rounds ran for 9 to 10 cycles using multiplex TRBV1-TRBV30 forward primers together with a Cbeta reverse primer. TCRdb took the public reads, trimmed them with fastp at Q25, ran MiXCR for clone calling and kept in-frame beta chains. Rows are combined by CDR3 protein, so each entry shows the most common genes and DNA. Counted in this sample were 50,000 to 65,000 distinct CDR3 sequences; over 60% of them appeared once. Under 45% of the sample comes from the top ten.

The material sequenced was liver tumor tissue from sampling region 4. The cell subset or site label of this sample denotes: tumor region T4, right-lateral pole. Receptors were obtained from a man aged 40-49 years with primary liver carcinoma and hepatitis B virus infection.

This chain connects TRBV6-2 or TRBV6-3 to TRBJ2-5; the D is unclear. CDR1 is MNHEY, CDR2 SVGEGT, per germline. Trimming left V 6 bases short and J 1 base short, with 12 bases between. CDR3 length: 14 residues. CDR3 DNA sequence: TGTGCCAGCAGCCAACGTTCAGGCCAAGAGACCCAGTACTTC. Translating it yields CASSQRSGQETQYF.

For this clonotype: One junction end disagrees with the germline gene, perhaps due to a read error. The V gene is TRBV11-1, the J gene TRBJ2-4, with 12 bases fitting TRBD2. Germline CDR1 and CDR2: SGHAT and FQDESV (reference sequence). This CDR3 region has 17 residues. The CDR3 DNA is TGTGCCAGTAGCTTTCCAGGGACTAGCGGGGCCAAAAACATTCAGTACTTC. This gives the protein CASSFPGTSGAKNIQYF.

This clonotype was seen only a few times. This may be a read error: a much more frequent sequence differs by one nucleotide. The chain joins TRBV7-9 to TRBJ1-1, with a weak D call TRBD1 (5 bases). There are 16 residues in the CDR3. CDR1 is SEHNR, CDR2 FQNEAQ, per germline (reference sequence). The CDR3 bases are TGTGCCAGCAGCTTAGCGGAGACAGTCATGAACACTGAAGCTCTCTTT. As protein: CASSLAETVMNTEALF.

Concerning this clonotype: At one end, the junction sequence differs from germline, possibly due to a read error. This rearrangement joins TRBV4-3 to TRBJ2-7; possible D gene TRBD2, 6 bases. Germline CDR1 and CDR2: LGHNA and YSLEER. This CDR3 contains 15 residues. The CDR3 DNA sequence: TGCGCCAGCAGCCAAGATCGGGAGATCCCCTACGAGCAGTGCTTC. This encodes CASSQDREIPYEQCF.

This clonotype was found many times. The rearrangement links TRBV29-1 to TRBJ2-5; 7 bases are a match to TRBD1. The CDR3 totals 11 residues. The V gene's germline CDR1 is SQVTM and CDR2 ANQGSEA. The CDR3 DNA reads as TGCGGGGGAAATGCAGGGGGGACCCAGTACTTC. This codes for CGGNAGGTQYF.

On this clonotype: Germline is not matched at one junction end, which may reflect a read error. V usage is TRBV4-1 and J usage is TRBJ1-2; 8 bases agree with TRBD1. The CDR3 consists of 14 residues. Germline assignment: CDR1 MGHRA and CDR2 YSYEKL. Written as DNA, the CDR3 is TGCGCCAGCTGCCAAGGGGACAGGAACTATGATTACACCTTC. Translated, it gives CASCQGDRNYDYTF.

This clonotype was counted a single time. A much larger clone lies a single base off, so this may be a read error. CDR3 nucleotide sequence: TGCGCCAGCAAGTTGGACGCGAGGGATACGCAGTATTTT. This encodes CASKLDARDTQYF. The chain combines TRBV5-1 with TRBJ2-3; D is undetermined. V gave up 6 bases and J gave up 6 bases, with 14 bases separating them. CDR3 size: 13 residues. Germline lookup yields CDR1 SGHRS and CDR2 YFSETQ.

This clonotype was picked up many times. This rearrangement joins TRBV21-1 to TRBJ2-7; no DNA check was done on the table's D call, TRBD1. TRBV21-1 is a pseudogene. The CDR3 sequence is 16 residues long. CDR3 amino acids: CASSKDTMGDPYEQYF. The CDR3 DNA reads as TGTGCCAGCAGCAAGGACACCATGGGGGATCCCTACGAGCAGTACTTC.

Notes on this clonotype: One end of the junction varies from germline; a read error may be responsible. CDR3 in DNA: TGTGCCAGCAGCCTCACATGCGGGACTTCCCCTAATGTGCAGTTCTTC. Its translation: CASSLTCGTSPNVQFF. The chain employs TRBV4-2 and TRBJ2-1; possible D gene TRBD2, 6 bases. Germline-derived CDR1 and CDR2 are LGHNA and YNFKEQ. CDR3 length: 16 residues.

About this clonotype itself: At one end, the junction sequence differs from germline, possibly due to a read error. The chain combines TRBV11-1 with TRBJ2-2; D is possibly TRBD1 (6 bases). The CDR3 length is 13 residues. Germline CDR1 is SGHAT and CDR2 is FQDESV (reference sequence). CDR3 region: CASSFWDIGELFF. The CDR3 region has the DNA TGTGCCAGCAGCTTTTGGGACATCGGGGAGCTATTCTTT.

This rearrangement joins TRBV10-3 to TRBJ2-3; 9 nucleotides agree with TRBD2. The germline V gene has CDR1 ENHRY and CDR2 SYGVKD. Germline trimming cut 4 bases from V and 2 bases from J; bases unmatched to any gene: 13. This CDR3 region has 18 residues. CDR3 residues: CAISGALRLAGTTDTQYF. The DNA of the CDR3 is TGTGCCATCAGTGGAGCCCTCCGGCTAGCGGGAACCACAGATACGCAGTATTTT.

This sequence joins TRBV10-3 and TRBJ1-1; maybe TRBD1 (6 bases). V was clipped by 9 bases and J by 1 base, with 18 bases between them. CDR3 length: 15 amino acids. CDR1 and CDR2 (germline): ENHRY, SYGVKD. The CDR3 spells CAISTGGQKNTEAFF. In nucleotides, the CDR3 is TGTGCCATTTCCACCGGGGGACAAAAGAACACTGAAGCTTTCTTT.

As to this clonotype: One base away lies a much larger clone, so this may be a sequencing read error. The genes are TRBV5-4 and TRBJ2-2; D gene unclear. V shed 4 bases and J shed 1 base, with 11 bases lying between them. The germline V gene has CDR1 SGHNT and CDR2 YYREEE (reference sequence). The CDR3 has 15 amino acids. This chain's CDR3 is CASSMGSGNTGELFF. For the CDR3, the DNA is TGTGCCAGCAGCATGGGTTCCGGGAACACCGGGGAGCTGTTTTTT. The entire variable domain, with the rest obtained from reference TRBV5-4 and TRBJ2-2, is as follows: ETGVTQSPTHLIKTRGQQVTLRCSSQSGHNTVSWYQQALGQGPQFIFQYYREEENGRGNFPPRFSGLQFPNYSSELNVNALELDDSALYLCASSMGSGNTGELFFGEGSRLTVL.

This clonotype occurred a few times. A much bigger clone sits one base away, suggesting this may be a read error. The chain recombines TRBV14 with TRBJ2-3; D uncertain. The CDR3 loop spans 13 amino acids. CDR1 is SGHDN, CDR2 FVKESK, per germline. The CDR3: CTSSQQEGDTQYF. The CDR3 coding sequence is TGTACCAGCAGCCAACAAGAAGGGGATACGCAGTATTTT.

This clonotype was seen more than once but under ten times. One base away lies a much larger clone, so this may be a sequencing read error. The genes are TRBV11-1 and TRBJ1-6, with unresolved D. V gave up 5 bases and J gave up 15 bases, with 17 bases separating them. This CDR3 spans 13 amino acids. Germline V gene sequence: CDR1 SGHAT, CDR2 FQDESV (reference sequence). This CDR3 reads CASSRARGPHLHF. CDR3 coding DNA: TGTGCCAGCAGCAGGGCACGGGGTCCACACCTCCACTTT.

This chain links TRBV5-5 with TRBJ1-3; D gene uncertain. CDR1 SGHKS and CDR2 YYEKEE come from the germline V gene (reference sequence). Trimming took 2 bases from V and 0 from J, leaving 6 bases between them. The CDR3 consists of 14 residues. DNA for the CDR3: TGTGCCAGCAGCTTTTTTATCTCTGGAAACACCATATATTTT. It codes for CASSFFISGNTIYF.